This T cell receptor beta chain was documented in a study of OX40 agonist ivuxolimab in advanced cancers. Study details: Eligibility admitted prior anti-PD-1, anti-PD-L1 or anti-CTLA-4 therapy; about 39% had some. General study results and limits: Some of the nonresponding patients also showed low levels of normalized T-cell clonal expansion. Expanded clones tended on average to be more numerous among CD8+ T cells than CD4+.

CDR3 size: 15 residues. Germline assignment: CDR1 MGHDK and CDR2 SYGVNS. Between the trimmed V and J ends, which lost 0 bases and 11 bases, there was a span of 19 bases. Worth noting for this clone: Its target is not known.

Produced via immunoSEQ multiplex PCR; TCRdb's table is partial and in-frame only. Of about 59,000 clones detected, 80% to 90% appear once; the ten largest clones hold about 5.1%. The specimen was CD4+ or CD8+ T cells sorted from blood, collected in a trial of the OX40 agonist ivuxolimab. This clonotype was sampled from an adult with an advanced solid tumor such as melanoma, head and neck, liver or kidney cancer. The chain links TRBV25-1 to TRBJ1-1; D ambiguous. CDR3: CASSEYPKEWDRAFF. CDR3 sequence (DNA): TGTGCCAGCAGTGAATATCCCAAAGAATGGGATCGGGCTTTCTTT.